This T cell receptor (beta chain) was retrieved from a study of radiotherapy plus CTLA-4 blockade in lung cancer. Looking at the study overall: Disease control was present in around a third of patients, and objective responses in approximately 20%.

This CDR3 is built from 18 residues. Germline CDR1 and CDR2: SGDLS and YYNGEE. Trimming cost V 0 bases and J 0 bases, with 15 bases left between them. Sequenced by immunoSEQ multiplex PCR; TCRdb stores in-frame clones only, minus some. Altogether about 60,000 clones are present, approximately 70% being singletons, with the ten largest covering around 8.8%. General study points: Reports identified early blood T cell clone dynamics, with interferon-beta, as the best response predictor. After radiotherapy and ipilimumab, tumor-derived clones expanded in peripheral blood.

Points on this clone: The antigen is undetermined.

The material was peripheral blood, obtained from a patient treated with radiotherapy plus ipilimumab. This receptor was identified in a human donor with non-small cell lung cancer whose response to radiotherapy plus ipilimumab could not be evaluated. The chain links TRBV9 to TRBJ1-4; no firm D call. The CDR3 here is CASSVDREGGATNEKLFF. In nucleotides, the CDR3 is TGTGCCAGCAGCGTAGATCGGGAAGGCGGTGCAACTAATGAAAAACTGTTTTTT.